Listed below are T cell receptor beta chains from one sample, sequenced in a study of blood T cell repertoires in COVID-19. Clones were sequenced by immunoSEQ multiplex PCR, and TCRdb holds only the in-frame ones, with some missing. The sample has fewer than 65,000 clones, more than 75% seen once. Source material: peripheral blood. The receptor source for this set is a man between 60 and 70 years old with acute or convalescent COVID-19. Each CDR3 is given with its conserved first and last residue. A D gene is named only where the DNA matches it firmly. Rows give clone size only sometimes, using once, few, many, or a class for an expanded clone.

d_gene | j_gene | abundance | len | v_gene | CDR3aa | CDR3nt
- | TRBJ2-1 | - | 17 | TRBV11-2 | CASSLARRGLSYNEQFF | TGTGCCAGCAGCTTAGCTCGGCGGGGGCTTTCCTACAATGAGCAGTTCTTC
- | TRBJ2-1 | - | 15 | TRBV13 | CASSPRTNRYNEQFF | TGTGCCAGCAGCCCTAGGACAAACCGCTACAATGAGCAGTTCTTC
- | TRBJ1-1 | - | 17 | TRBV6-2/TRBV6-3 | CASSHAAGQKMNTEAFF | TGTGCCAGCAGCCACGCGGCAGGACAGAAAATGAACACTGAAGCTTTCTTT
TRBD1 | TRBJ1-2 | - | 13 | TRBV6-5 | CASRVPGQEVCAF | TGTGCCAGCAGGGTACCGGGACAGGAAGTATGCGCCTTC
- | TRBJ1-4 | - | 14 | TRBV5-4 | CASSAGGRNEKLFF | TGTGCCAGCAGCGCAGGCGGGAGAAATGAAAAACTGTTTTTT
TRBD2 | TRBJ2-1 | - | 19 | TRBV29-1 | CSVELRTSGGQRVYNEQFF | TGCAGCGTTGAACTTAGGACTAGCGGGGGGCAACGAGTCTACAATGAGCAGTTCTTC
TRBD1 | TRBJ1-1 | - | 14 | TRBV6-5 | CASSSQTGSRGAFF | TGTGCCAGCAGTTCCCAGACAGGGAGTCGGGGAGCTTTCTTT
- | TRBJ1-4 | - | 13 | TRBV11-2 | CASSLMREEKLFF | TGTGCCAGCAGCTTAATGCGGGAAGAAAAACTGTTTTTT
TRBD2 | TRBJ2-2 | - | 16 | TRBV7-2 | CASSPRGGTNTGELFF | TGTGCCAGCAGCCCCCGGGGGGGGACGAACACCGGGGAGCTGTTTTTT
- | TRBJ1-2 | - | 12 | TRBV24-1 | CATSDLYYGYTF | TGTGCCACCAGTGATCTCTACTATGGCTACACCTTC
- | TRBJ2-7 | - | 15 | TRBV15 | CATSRDLGRGDEQYF | TGTGCCACCAGCAGAGATCTAGGCAGGGGGGACGAGCAGTACTTC
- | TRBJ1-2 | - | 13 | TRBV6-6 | CASRPQESYGYTF | TGTGCCAGCAGACCCCAAGAGAGCTATGGCTACACCTTC
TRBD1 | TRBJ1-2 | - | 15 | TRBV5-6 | CASSAGQGADYGYTF | TGTGCCAGCAGCGCGGGACAGGGGGCCGACTATGGCTACACCTTC
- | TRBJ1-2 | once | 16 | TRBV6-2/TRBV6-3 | CASSYSVGFSSGGYTF | TGTGCCAGCAGTTACTCGGTTGGGTTCTCGTCAGGTGGCTACACCTTC
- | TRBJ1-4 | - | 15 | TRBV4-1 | CASSKLGLSGEKLFF | TGCGCCAGCAGCAAGCTCGGACTTTCAGGAGAAAAACTGTTTTTT
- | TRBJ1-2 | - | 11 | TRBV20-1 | CSATGDYGYTF | TGCAGTGCTACAGGGGACTATGGCTACACCTTC
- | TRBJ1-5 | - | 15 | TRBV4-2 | CASSQVPGAAQPQHF | TGTGCCAGCAGCCAAGTCCCAGGGGCAGCGCAGCCCCAGCATTTT
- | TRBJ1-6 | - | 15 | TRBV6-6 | CASSYSAPYNSPLHF | TGTGCCAGCAGTTACTCGGCACCTTATAATTCACCCCTCCACTTT
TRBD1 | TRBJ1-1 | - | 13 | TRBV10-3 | CAIKQGADTEAFF | TGTGCCATCAAGCAGGGGGCCGACACTGAAGCTTTCTTT
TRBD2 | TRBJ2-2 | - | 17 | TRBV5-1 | CASSLMTSGDTAGELFF | TGCGCCAGCAGCCTGATGACTAGCGGAGACACCGCCGGGGAGCTGTTTTTT
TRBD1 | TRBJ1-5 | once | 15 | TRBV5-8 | CASSLALRQGQPQHF | TGTGCCAGCAGCTTGGCCCTTCGACAGGGGCAGCCCCAGCATTTT
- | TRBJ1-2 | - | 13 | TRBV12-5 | CASGFSEQGYYTF | TGTGCTAGTGGTTTTTCCGAACAGGGATACTACACCTTC
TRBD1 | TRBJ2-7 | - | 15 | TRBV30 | CAWTRGQGPLGEQYF | TGTGCCTGGACCCGGGGACAGGGGCCATTGGGGGAGCAGTACTTC
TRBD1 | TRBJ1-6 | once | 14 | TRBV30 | CAWTPGQNNSPLHF | TGTGCCTGGACCCCGGGACAGAATAATTCACCCCTCCACTTT
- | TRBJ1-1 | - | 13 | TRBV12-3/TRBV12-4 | CASRPGMNTEAFF | TGTGCCAGCAGACCGGGGATGAACACTGAAGCTTTCTTT
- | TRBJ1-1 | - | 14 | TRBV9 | CASSLTNRDDEAFF | TGTGCCAGCAGCCTAACAAACAGGGACGATGAAGCTTTCTTT
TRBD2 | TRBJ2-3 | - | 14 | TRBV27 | CASSLGAGGNTQYF | TGTGCCAGCAGTTTAGGGGCGGGGGGGAATACGCAGTATTTT
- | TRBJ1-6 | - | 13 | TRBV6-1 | CASSEYENSPLHF | TGTGCCAGCAGTGAATACGAGAATTCACCCCTCCACTTT
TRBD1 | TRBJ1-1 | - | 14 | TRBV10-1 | CASRGDRGRTEAFF | TGCGCCAGCAGGGGGGACAGGGGGCGAACTGAAGCTTTCTTT
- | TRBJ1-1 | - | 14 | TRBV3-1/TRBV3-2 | CASSQAGEGTEAFF | TGTGCCAGCAGCCAGGCAGGGGAGGGGACTGAAGCTTTCTTT
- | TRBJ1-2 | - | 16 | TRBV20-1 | CSASLIWERENYGYTF | TGCAGTGCTAGTCTAATTTGGGAGCGAGAAAACTATGGCTACACCTTC
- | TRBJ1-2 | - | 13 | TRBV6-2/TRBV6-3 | CASSPEDIYGYTF | TGTGCCAGCAGCCCCGAGGACATCTATGGCTACACCTTC
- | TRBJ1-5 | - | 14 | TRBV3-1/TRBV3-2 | CASSQTGLDQPQHF | TGTGCCAGCAGCCAGACAGGTTTGGACCAGCCCCAGCATTTT
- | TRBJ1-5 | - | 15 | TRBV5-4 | CASPLGQGISRPQHF | TGTGCCAGCCCCTTGGGGCAGGGGATAAGCCGGCCCCAGCATTTT
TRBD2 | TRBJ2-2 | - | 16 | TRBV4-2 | CASSPSGGTNTGELFF | TGTGCCAGCAGCCCTAGCGGGGGGACAAACACCGGGGAGCTGTTTTTT
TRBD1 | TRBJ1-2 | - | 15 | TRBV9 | CASSPETGVNYGYTF | TGTGCCAGCAGCCCGGAGACAGGGGTCAACTATGGCTACACCTTC
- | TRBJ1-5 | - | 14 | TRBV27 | CASRAGYSNQPQHF | TGTGCCAGCAGGGCGGGTTATAGCAATCAGCCCCAGCATTTT
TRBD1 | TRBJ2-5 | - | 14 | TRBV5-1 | CASSQGQGGETQYF | TGCGCCAGCAGCCAAGGACAGGGGGGGGAGACCCAGTACTTC
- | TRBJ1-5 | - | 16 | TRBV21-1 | CASSRLPTGSNQPQHF | TGTGCCAGCAGCCGACTCCCGACAGGGAGCAATCAGCCCCAGCATTTT
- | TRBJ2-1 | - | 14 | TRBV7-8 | CASSLNTGNNEQFF | TGTGCCAGCAGCTTAAATACCGGGAACAATGAGCAGTTCTTC